A single T cell receptor beta chain is shown here with its context. TCRdb's table, derived via immunoSEQ multiplex PCR, lists solely in-frame clones and lacks some. The sample lists around 28,000 clones, about 92% occurring once. This sample is part of a study of T cell clonotyping in hematopoietic cell transplantation. On the study more broadly: Pretransplant recipient samples were taken after cytoreduction.

Described time point: recipient sample about 28 days before transplant, after cytoreduction. Recipients were bled about 28 days pretransplant and at posttransplant days 30, 100, 180. Material: peripheral blood mononuclear cells, obtained before stem cell transplant. This TCR was sampled from a man in his fifties or sixties with acute myeloid leukemia. Some clones in this sample may be carry-over from other donors' samples.

As DNA, the CDR3 is TGTGCCACCAGCTGGGCGGGAGGACAAGAGACCCAGTACTTC. Protein sequence: CATSWAGGQETQYF. The V gene is TRBV15, the J gene TRBJ2-5; TRBD2 matches at 8 bases. The V gene end was trimmed by 5 bases and the J gene end by 2 bases; junction bases not matched to a gene: 4. This CDR3 comprises 14 residues. The germline CDR1 and CDR2 sequences are LNHNV and YYDKDF (reference sequence).